The 23 T cell receptor beta chains given below trace back to one sample, sequenced in a study of OX40 agonist ivuxolimab in advanced cancers. Sequenced by immunoSEQ multiplex PCR; TCRdb stores in-frame clones only, minus some. Of around 70,000 clones listed, roughly four fifths are singletons. This specimen was CD4+ or CD8+ T cells sorted from blood, taken in a trial of the OX40 agonist ivuxolimab. These TCRs come from an adult with an advanced solid tumor such as melanoma, head and neck, liver or kidney cancer.

The chain recombines TRBV19 with TRBJ2-1; TRBD2 might be the D (5 bases). V lost 0 bases, J lost 2 bases, and 8 bases lay in between. The germline CDR1 and CDR2 sequences are LNHDA and SQIVND (reference sequence). The CDR3 runs 15 residues. The CDR3 loop is CASSIDLAPYNEQFF. CDR3 nucleotides: TGTGCCAGTAGTATAGACCTAGCCCCCTACAATGAGCAGTTCTTC.

This chain uses TRBV28 with TRBJ1-2; a possible D gene is TRBD1 (6 bases). V dropped 7 bases and J dropped 5 bases, with 17 bases sitting between them. The CDR3 covers 14 residues. In germline, CDR1 is MDHEN, CDR2 SYDVKM. The CDR3 sequence is CASTERGGGYGYTF. The CDR3, as DNA: TGTGCCAGCACCGAGAGGGGGGGAGGGTATGGCTACACCTTC.

V is TRBV5-1 and J is TRBJ2-5, with D perhaps matching TRBD1 (6 bases). Deletions cut 7 bases from V and 2 bases from J, with 15 bases between. Germline values: CDR1 SGHRS, CDR2 YFSETQ. This CDR3 region has 14 residues. This CDR3 reads CASCSGTSQETQYF. CDR3 DNA sequence: TGCGCCAGCTGTTCCGGGACATCTCAAGAGACCCAGTACTTC.

The V call is TRBV9, the J call TRBJ2-2, with D perhaps matching TRBD1 (5 bases). Germline CDR1 reads SGDLS; CDR2 reads YYNGEE. V was clipped by 4 bases and J by 0 bases, with 13 bases between them. This CDR3 is 16 amino acids long. The CDR3 nucleotides read TGTGCCAGCAGCCTCAGGGCCCCTTCGAACACCGGGGAGCTGTTTTTT. It specifies CASSLRAPSNTGELFF.

This clone has just one count. The genes are TRBV5-1 and TRBJ2-1; 8 bases match TRBD2. CDR3 length: 14 residues. Per the germline V gene, CDR1 is SGHRS and CDR2 is YFSETQ. J was trimmed by 9 bases and V by 5 bases; bases with no gene match: 10. CDR3 amino acids: CASRLQTSAPEQFF. CDR3 DNA sequence: TGCGCCAGCAGACTACAGACTAGCGCCCCTGAGCAGTTCTTC.

The rearrangement uses TRBV2 and TRBJ2-1; D unresolved. CDR1 is SNHLY, CDR2 FYNNEI, per germline. V gave up 4 bases and J gave up 3 bases, with 13 bases separating them. CDR3 length equals 15 residues. CDR3 in amino acids: CASSGQAAHYNEQFF. The CDR3 bases are TGTGCCAGCAGTGGCCAGGCAGCACACTACAATGAGCAGTTCTTC.

The chain employs TRBV15 and TRBJ1-2; 9 bases map to TRBD1. The V and J ends lost 1 base and 10 bases, in that order; junction bases with no gene match: 7. The CDR3 has 14 amino acids. Germline V lookup: CDR1 LNHNV, CDR2 YYDKDF (reference sequence). CDR3 in DNA: TGTGCCACCAGCAGAGTCAACAGGGGGCTTGACTACACCTTC. Amino acid sequence: CATSRVNRGLDYTF.

The chain carries TRBV19 and TRBJ2-3; 10 nucleotides agree with TRBD2. Per germline, CDR1 LNHDA and CDR2 SQIVND (reference sequence). There are 15 residues in the CDR3. V shed 0 bases and J 10 bases; nucleotides not matched to a gene: 7. CDR3 residues: CASSIDLSSGRSQYF. The CDR3 DNA sequence: TGTGCCAGTAGTATAGATCTCAGTAGCGGGAGGTCGCAGTATTTT.

The chain employs TRBV4-2 and TRBJ2-3, with D possibly being TRBD1 (5 bases). The CDR3 loop spans 19 amino acids. Trimming removed 3 bases from V and 2 bases from J, with 24 bases in between. CDR1 is LGHNA, CDR2 YNFKEQ, per germline. CDR3 DNA sequence: TGTGCCAGCAGCCAGAACGTAATGGGGCCTGACCTTATCACAGATACGCAGTATTTT. This encodes CASSQNVMGPDLITDTQYF.

The V gene is TRBV2, the J gene TRBJ2-2, with 9 nucleotides matching TRBD2. The CDR3 spans 15 residues. V shed 1 base and J 3 bases; nucleotides not matched to a gene: 0. The germline gives CDR1 SNHLY, CDR2 FYNNEI. As DNA, the CDR3 is TGTGCCAGCAGTGAAGTAGCGGGAGACACCGGGGAGCTGTTTTTT. It specifies CASSEVAGDTGELFF.

Of note for this clone: Its ends do not fully match the called genes, so a read error is possible. Here the CDR3 reads CASSLQRGYEQYF. The CDR3 DNA sequence: TGTGCTAGCAGCCTACAACGGGGCTACGAGCAGTACTTC. The chain carries TRBV7-7 and TRBJ2-7, with D perhaps TRBD2 (5 bases). The V gene's germline CDR1 is SSHAT and CDR2 FNYEAQ (reference sequence). The CDR3 is 13 amino acids. Full variable domain (remainder filled in from reference TRBV7-7 and TRBJ2-7): GAGVSQSPRYKVTKRGQDVTLRCDPISSHATLYWYQQALGQGPEFLTYFNYEAQPDKSGLPSDRFSAERPEGSISTLTIQRTEQRDSAMYRCASSLQRGYEQYFGPGTRLTVT.

The rearrangement uses TRBV27 and TRBJ2-5; unclear D gene. CDR3 length equals 13 residues. V shed 3 bases and J shed 0 bases, with 5 bases lying between them. The germline V gene has CDR1 MNHEY and CDR2 SMNVEV (reference sequence). The CDR3 DNA reads as TGTGCCAGCAGTTTTTGGGACCAAGAGACCCAGTACTTC. It is translated as CASSFWDQETQYF.

This chain connects TRBV21-1 to TRBJ1-5. TRBV21-1 is noted as a pseudogene. This CDR3 is 17 amino acids long. This CDR3 is CASSDEGSLLSNQPQHF. Here the CDR3 DNA reads TGTGCCAGCAGCGACGAAGGATCCCTTCTCAGCAATCAGCCCCAGCATTTT.

V is TRBV6-6 and J is TRBJ1-6, with 7 bases fitting TRBD1. Germline V gene lookup returns CDR1 MNHNY and CDR2 SVGAGI (reference sequence). With 4 bases clipped from V and 5 bases from J, the junction kept 2 bases outside the gene matches. This CDR3 region has 14 residues. The CDR3 DNA is TGTGCCAGCAGTTCCGACAGGGATAATTCACCCCTCCACTTT. It codes for CASSSDRDNSPLHF.

The chain has TRBV11-3 and TRBJ2-2; D tentatively reads TRBD1 or TRBD2 (6 bases each). Germline CDR1 and CDR2: SGHNT and YENEEA. The CDR3 is made up of 19 amino acids. V dropped 2 bases and J dropped 0 bases, with 19 bases sitting between them. The CDR3 bases are TGTGCCAGCAGCTTATCCCTTCCTTTCGGGGGCGCGAACACCGGGGAGCTGTTTTTT. Encoded protein: CASSLSLPFGGANTGELFF.

A few counts support this clone. The gene calls are TRBV10-3 and TRBJ2-2; 9 nucleotides line up with TRBD1. The length of the CDR3 is 14 residues. J lost 7 bases, V lost 10 bases, and 10 bases had no gene match. Germline loops: CDR1 ENHRY, CDR2 SYGVKD. CDR3 amino acids: CATVRDREHGELFF. DNA for the CDR3: TGTGCCACGGTCCGGGACAGGGAGCACGGGGAGCTGTTTTTT.

The chain has TRBV28 and TRBJ1-1; D might be TRBD1 (6 bases). Germline V gene sequence: CDR1 MDHEN, CDR2 SYDVKM. V was clipped by 3 bases and J by 5 bases, with 19 bases between them. The CDR3 sequence is 16 residues long. The CDR3 DNA reads as TGTGCCAGCAGTTTGTATTCACAGGTAGGGGGTACTGAAGCTTTCTTT. Its translation is CASSLYSQVGGTEAFF.

The chain has TRBV18 and TRBJ2-3; D ambiguous. Trimming cost V 1 base and J 5 bases, with 10 bases left between them. There are 14 residues in the CDR3. CDR1 is KGHSH, CDR2 LQKENI, per germline. For the CDR3, the DNA is TGTGCCAGCTCACCACTCGTAGGGATAGATACGCAGTATTTT. This codes for CASSPLVGIDTQYF.

The gene calls are TRBV7-2 and TRBJ2-7; D not resolved. The germline V gene encodes CDR1 SGHTA and CDR2 FQGNSA. V was pared by 3 bases and J by 0 bases, with 15 bases between. The CDR3 runs to 16 residues. CDR3 coding DNA: TGTGCCAGCAGCTTCTCAAGGGCAGAGAGCTCCTACGAGCAGTACTTC. Translated, it gives CASSFSRAESSYEQYF.

This clone was seen a single time. The chain links TRBV6-5 to TRBJ1-5, with 10 bases matching TRBD1. Losses at the gene ends were 4 bases for V and 2 bases for J; bases not matched to a gene: 5. Germline V gives CDR1 MNHEY, CDR2 SVGAGI. The CDR3 is 16 residues long. In nucleotides, the CDR3 is TGTGCCAGCAGTTGGGGACAGGGGAGTGGCAATCAGCCCCAGCATTTT. Its translation is CASSWGQGSGNQPQHF.

This chain joins TRBV7-9 and TRBJ2-3; 14 bases match TRBD2. The ends lost 3 bases at V and 3 bases at J; junction bases unmatched: 2. The CDR3 extends over 16 amino acids. Germline lookup yields CDR1 SEHNR and CDR2 FQNEAQ (reference sequence). The CDR3 region is CASSLTSGGATDTQYF. CDR3 in DNA: TGTGCCAGCAGCTTGACTAGCGGGGGGGCAACAGATACGCAGTATTTT.

The V gene is TRBV18, the J gene TRBJ2-3; a weak D match, TRBD2 (6 bases). V lost 4 bases to trimming and J lost 3 bases, with 11 bases between them. The germline V gene has CDR1 KGHSH and CDR2 LQKENI. The CDR3 is 14 amino acids. For the CDR3, the DNA is TGTGCCAGCTCACTCTCGGGACTTACAGATACGCAGTATTTT. As protein: CASSLSGLTDTQYF.

This rearrangement joins TRBV11-2 to TRBJ2-1; D unresolved. The germline CDR1 and CDR2 sequences are SGHAT and FQNNGV. The germline V and J ends were trimmed by 3 bases and 6 bases, with 15 bases remaining between them. The CDR3 loop spans 15 amino acids. CDR3 amino acids: CASSLTFGSINEQFF. The CDR3, as DNA: TGTGCCAGCAGCTTGACCTTTGGTAGCATCAATGAGCAGTTCTTC.